The 24 T cell receptor beta chains presented below share a single source sample, sequenced in a study of blood T cell repertoires in COVID-19. Measured with immunoSEQ multiplex PCR; TCRdb has only the in-frame clones, and not every one. The sample comprises hundreds of thousands of clones, about four fifths of which are singletons, and 5.7% rests with the top ten. Specimen: peripheral blood. Receptor source: a man older than 75 with acute or convalescent COVID-19.

The rearrangement links TRBV5-1 to TRBJ2-7; 10 nucleotides agree with TRBD2. The J segment lost 0 bases and the V segment lost 5 bases, leaving 5 bases of the junction unmatched. This CDR3 is 15 amino acids long. From germline, CDR1 is SGHRS and CDR2 YFSETQ. This CDR3 reads CASSVLAGSSYEQYF. The CDR3 DNA follows: TGCGCCAGCAGTGTACTAGCGGGGTCCTCCTACGAGCAGTACTTC.

This clone was seen only once. The chain couples TRBV18 to TRBJ1-3; possible D gene TRBD1, 6 bases. This CDR3 is 16 amino acids long. Germline V gene sequence: CDR1 KGHSH, CDR2 LQKENI. V was cut by 3 bases and J by 0 bases, with 12 bases left in between. The CDR3 sequence: CASSPDSTSSGNTIYF. CDR3 nucleotide sequence: TGTGCCAGCTCACCGGACAGCACCTCCTCTGGAAACACCATATATTTT.

The V and J genes are TRBV29-1 and TRBJ1-4; no clear D gene. Germline values: CDR1 SQVTM, CDR2 ANQGSEA. This CDR3 spans 13 amino acids. The V gene lost 1 base and the J gene lost 6 bases, with 9 bases spanning the gap. CDR3 DNA: TGCAGCGTTGAAGCACCGCAGGATGAAAAACTGTTTTTT. As protein: CSVEAPQDEKLFF.

The chain has TRBV12-3 or TRBV12-4 and TRBJ2-1; 10 positions agree with TRBD2. CDR3 length: 13 amino acids. With 6 bases clipped from V and 5 bases from J, the junction kept 1 base outside the gene matches. CDR3 coding DNA: TGTGCCAGCAGGGGACTAGCGCACAATGAGCAGTTCTTC. Protein: CASRGLAHNEQFF.

The gene calls are TRBV2 and TRBJ2-1; 8 positions match TRBD1. V lost 6 bases, J lost 5 bases, and 9 bases stayed unmatched. CDR1 is SNHLY and CDR2 is FYNNEI in the germline V gene. The CDR3 loop spans 15 amino acids. The CDR3 loop reads CASSPGQGGHNEQFF. CDR3 in DNA: TGTGCCAGCAGCCCCGGACAGGGTGGTCACAATGAGCAGTTCTTC.

There are a few counts of this clone. This CDR3 is also generated by other DNA sequences in the sample. The chain uses TRBV24-1 and TRBJ1-5, with D unclear. With 5 bases removed from V and 2 bases from J, the gap between germline ends came to 3 bases. Germline CDR1 KGHDR, CDR2 SFDVKD. This CDR3 is built from 12 residues. CDR3 sequence (DNA): TGTGCCACCAGTGCCGGCAATCAGCCCCAGCATTTT. It codes for CATSAGNQPQHF.

The V gene is TRBV6-1, the J gene TRBJ1-5, with no clear D. This CDR3 is built from 16 residues. The germline V and J ends were trimmed by 1 base and 1 base, with 11 bases remaining between them. Per the germline V gene, CDR1 is MNHNS and CDR2 is SASEGT. The CDR3 DNA is TGTGCCAGCAGTGAAGTTGGAGGGATGAGCAATCAGCCCCAGCATTTT. Amino acid sequence: CASSEVGGMSNQPQHF.

V and J are TRBV5-1 and TRBJ2-6; 8 bases agree with TRBD2. Germline loops: CDR1 SGHRS, CDR2 YFSETQ. This CDR3 comprises 18 residues. Trimming cost V 4 bases and J 0 bases; bases outside gene matches: 9. The CDR3 loop reads CASSRSGGTSSGANVLTF. The CDR3 DNA reads as TGCGCCAGCAGCCGCAGCGGGGGAACGTCCTCTGGGGCCAACGTCCTGACTTTC.

The chain recombines TRBV5-1 with TRBJ2-2, with 9 nucleotides matching TRBD2. Germline V gene sequence: CDR1 SGHRS, CDR2 YFSETQ. Germline trimming cut 0 bases from V and 5 bases from J; bases unmatched to any gene: 5. The CDR3 runs 16 residues. CDR3 sequence: CASSLAAGGSTGELFF. CDR3 coding DNA: TGCGCCAGCAGCTTGGCAGCGGGGGGCTCTACCGGGGAGCTGTTTTTT.

This chain uses TRBV5-5 with TRBJ1-1, with D uncertain. Trimming removed 2 bases at V and 6 bases at J, with 11 bases between. Germline CDR1 SGHKS, CDR2 YYEKEE (reference sequence). The CDR3 contains 13 residues. The CDR3 sequence is CASSFNSGPEAFF. The CDR3 DNA is TGTGCCAGCAGCTTTAACAGTGGTCCTGAAGCTTTCTTT.

J is TRBJ1-6 and V is TRBV10-3, with unresolved D. This CDR3 is built from 14 residues. Germline loops: CDR1 ENHRY, CDR2 SYGVKD. V lost 0 bases to trimming and J lost 6 bases, with 6 bases between them. This chain's CDR3 is CAISESLGNSPLHF. As DNA, the CDR3 is TGTGCCATCAGTGAGTCGCTAGGTAATTCACCCCTCCACTTT.

V is TRBV19 and J is TRBJ1-1, with 10 bases that match TRBD1. Germline trimming cut 3 bases from V and 8 bases from J; bases unmatched to any gene: 3. Germline V gives CDR1 LNHDA, CDR2 SQIVND (reference sequence). The CDR3 loop spans 13 amino acids. The CDR3 sequence is CASSIDRGPEAFF. The CDR3 coding sequence is TGTGCCAGTAGTATTGACAGGGGGCCCGAAGCTTTCTTT.

CDR3 bases: TGTGCCAGCTCACACACAGGTTACAATGAGCAGTTCTTC. Its protein is CASSHTGYNEQFF. The gene calls are TRBV18 and TRBJ2-1, with D maybe TRBD1 (5 bases). Germline-derived CDR1 and CDR2 are KGHSH and LQKENI. CDR3 length: 13 amino acids. Trimming left V 4 bases short and J 4 bases short, with 8 bases between.

The gene calls are TRBV5-1 and TRBJ2-5; 7 bases line up with TRBD1. This CDR3 comprises 13 residues. The germline gives CDR1 SGHRS, CDR2 YFSETQ. The junction had 5 bases not matched to a gene; V was cut back by 4 bases and J by 5 bases. The CDR3 region is CASSEGAMETQYF. CDR3 DNA: TGCGCCAGCAGCGAGGGGGCTATGGAGACCCAGTACTTC.

The gene calls are TRBV28 and TRBJ2-1; TRBD2 matches 11 bases. V gave up 3 bases and J gave up 12 bases; unmatched junction bases: 4. The CDR3 consists of 13 residues. Looked up from germline, CDR1 is MDHEN and CDR2 is SYDVKM. DNA for the CDR3: TGTGCCAGCAGTTTCACTAGCGGGAGAGGGCAGTTCTTC. This gives the protein CASSFTSGRGQFF. Combining the CDR3 with reference TRBV28 and TRBJ2-1 gives the whole variable domain DVKVTQSSRYLVKRTGEKVFLECVQDMDHENMFWYRQDPGLGLRLIYFSYDVKMKEKGDIPEGYSVSREKKERFSLILESASTNQTSMYLCASSFTSGRGQFFGPGTRLTVL.

The chain couples TRBV28 to TRBJ1-2, with no clear D. The germline CDR1 and CDR2 sequences are MDHEN and SYDVKM. CDR3 length: 14 residues. V lost 6 bases to trimming and J lost 5 bases, with 16 bases between them. This CDR3 is CASRRSAVRYGYTF. The CDR3 DNA follows: TGTGCCAGCAGGCGCAGCGCTGTACGGTATGGCTACACCTTC.

The V and J genes are TRBV9 and TRBJ2-1, with D perhaps matching TRBD2 (5 bases). V was trimmed by 0 bases and J by 0 bases, leaving 10 bases between them. The germline V gene encodes CDR1 SGDLS and CDR2 YYNGEE. The length of the CDR3 is 16 residues. The CDR3 region is CASSVGRTSSYNEQFF. DNA for the CDR3: TGTGCCAGCAGCGTAGGGCGAACTAGCTCCTACAATGAGCAGTTCTTC.

The V call is TRBV4-2, the J call TRBJ2-2; the match to TRBD2 covers 10 bases. The J segment lost 7 bases and the V segment lost 0 bases, leaving 2 bases of the junction unmatched. The germline gives CDR1 LGHNA, CDR2 YNFKEQ. There are 15 residues in the CDR3. The CDR3 loop reads CASSQEAGGSGELFF. For the CDR3, the DNA is TGTGCCAGCAGCCAAGAAGCGGGGGGGAGCGGGGAGCTGTTTTTT.

The gene calls are TRBV4-1 and TRBJ2-7; D is perhaps TRBD2 (6 bases). The germline gives CDR1 MGHRA, CDR2 YSYEKL. This CDR3 has 17 residues. Deletions cut 0 bases from V and 2 bases from J, with 17 bases between. The CDR3: CASSQDVPPGLPYEQYF. DNA of the CDR3: TGCGCCAGCAGCCAAGATGTTCCCCCGGGACTGCCCTACGAGCAGTACTTC.

The J gene is TRBJ1-1, the V gene TRBV7-2; 12 bases agree with TRBD1. V lost 8 bases to trimming and J lost 3 bases; unmatched junction nucleotides: 4. CDR1 and CDR2 (germline): SGHTA, FQGNSA. The CDR3 is 14 residues long. CDR3 in DNA: TGTGCCAGCGGGGGACAGGGGGCATACACTGAAGCTTTCTTT. Translated: CASGGQGAYTEAFF.

J is TRBJ2-7 and V is TRBV3-1 (or the pseudogene TRBV3-2); 8 nucleotides line up with TRBD2. The CDR3 totals 17 residues. Per the germline V gene, CDR1 is LGHDT and CDR2 is YNNKEL (reference sequence). The ends lost 2 bases at V and 4 bases at J; junction bases unmatched: 13. The CDR3 sequence: CASSQSYTTSGSYEQYF. The CDR3 nucleotides are TGTGCCAGCAGCCAAAGTTATACTACTAGCGGATCTTACGAGCAGTACTTC.

As concerns this clone: At the DNA level, this CDR3 is encoded by other sequences in the same sample as well. This chain joins TRBV5-1 and TRBJ2-7; 8 bases align to TRBD1. V shed 3 bases, J shed 0 bases, and the junction held 2 bases outside the gene matches. This CDR3 region has 14 residues. CDR1 is SGHRS, CDR2 YFSETQ, per germline. In nucleotides, the CDR3 is TGCGCCAGCAGCTCCGGGACAGGCTCCTACGAGCAGTACTTC. Translation: CASSSGTGSYEQYF.

This chain links TRBV30 with TRBJ1-2; 7 bases line up with TRBD1. Per the germline V gene, CDR1 is GTSNPN and CDR2 is SVGIG (reference sequence). CDR3 length equals 14 residues. J was trimmed by 5 bases and V by 3 bases; bases with no gene match: 9. The CDR3 coding sequence is TGTGCCTGGAGAAGATCCGGGACAGATTATGGCTACACCTTC. Translated: CAWRRSGTDYGYTF.

V and J are TRBV10-3 and TRBJ2-1; D unclear. Germline V lookup: CDR1 ENHRY, CDR2 SYGVKD. The CDR3 is 16 residues long. V gave up 2 bases and J gave up 0 bases, with 11 bases separating them. The CDR3 loop reads CAISEAGLSSYNEQFF. As DNA, the CDR3 is TGTGCCATCAGTGAGGCCGGGTTGAGCTCCTACAATGAGCAGTTCTTC.